This TCR beta chain was identified in a study of blood T cell repertoires in COVID-19. On the study more broadly: In each case, the material was cDNA or gDNA derived from T cells, B-cell-depleted T cells, or PBMCs.

Produced via immunoSEQ multiplex PCR; TCRdb's table is partial and in-frame only. This sample has over 55,000 clones, with approximately 80% found just once. V lost 3 bases to trimming and J lost 8 bases, with 13 bases between them. The CDR3 sequence is 13 residues long. The germline V gene has CDR1 SGHDN and CDR2 FVKESK. This receptor was obtained from a human donor in a cohort sampled during active COVID-19. The sequencing input was peripheral blood. The genes are TRBV14 and TRBJ1-2; D may be TRBD1 (6 bases). In DNA, the CDR3 is TGTGCCAGCAGCCAGAACAGGGCGCCCGGCTACACCTTC. It specifies CASSQNRAPGYTF.